A single TCR beta chain is shown here with its context. The antigen it recognizes is unknown. No base quality values were provided; no much bigger clone lies one nucleotide off. Whole blood was collected in K2EDTA tubes by collaborating institutions according to the institutions' own protocols. Collaborator samples were shipped for TCRbeta analysis as frozen whole blood, isolated PBMCs, or DNA extracted from either sample type. The source of the sample is a study of blood T cell repertoires in COVID-19 (dated by TCRdb to 2019 to 2021). Context from the whole study: Samples covering the acute and convalescent phases of COVID-19 were provided by collaborators in the United States, Italy and Spain. The prospective study material was composed of cDNA or gDNA derived from T cells, B-cell-depleted T cells, or PBMCs. The dataset comprised deeply sampled blood TCRbeta repertoires from subjects exposed to, actively infected with, or recovered from COVID-19. The repertoires were released in a freely available public database meant as a resource for research on the immune response to SARS-CoV-2. The samples were drawn from the first 160 participants of the ongoing ImmuneRACE study and from over 950 subjects provided by 6 global collaborators. Nearly every sample came with metadata listing a de-identified subject ID, COVID-19 status, age in years and sex. Where available, HLA class I and class II types were obtained from metadata supplied by the sample provider rather than from assay-based typing.

Cut back by 10 bases and 1 base, the V and J ends lie 11 bases apart. Including cysteine and phenylalanine, the CDR3 has 13 amino acids. Of the read, only the CDR3 DNA is kept; its 39 bases are in frame from base 1. In the germline V gene, CDR1 corresponds to MNHEY and CDR2 to SVGAGI. The immunoSEQ Assay, a bias-controlled multiplex PCR, was used to amplify TCRbeta CDR3 regions from genomic DNA. As for the authors' bioinformatics: The number of nucleated cells in each sample was estimated from the amplification of reference gene primers within the assay. To quantify the absolute abundance of each unique TCRbeta CDR3 rearrangement, sequence reads were collapsed and filtered. For each sample, productive Simpson clonality was calculated as the square root of Simpson's diversity index over productive rearrangements. The clones in this table, taken by TCRdb from immuneACCESS, are in-frame only. Not every clone is retained; where verified, under half of the shortfall comes from an unresolved V gene, and the cause of the rest is unknown. V and J calls and clone size come straight from that table; D and trimming were deduced from the DNA. This sample comprises over 30,000 clones, around 90% of them detected only once. About 21% of the sample is in the top ten clones.

Study-level results and caveats: Clinical and demographic metadata were provided uncurated, with the amount varying by source and participant.

The source is a man older than 75 with acute or convalescent COVID-19. This sequence uses TRBV6-5 and TRBJ1-3, with no confident D gene call. The material sequenced was peripheral blood. The CDR3 protein is CATRFQSGNTIYF. The DNA reads TGTGCCACTCGGTTCCAATCTGGAAACACCATATATTTT.